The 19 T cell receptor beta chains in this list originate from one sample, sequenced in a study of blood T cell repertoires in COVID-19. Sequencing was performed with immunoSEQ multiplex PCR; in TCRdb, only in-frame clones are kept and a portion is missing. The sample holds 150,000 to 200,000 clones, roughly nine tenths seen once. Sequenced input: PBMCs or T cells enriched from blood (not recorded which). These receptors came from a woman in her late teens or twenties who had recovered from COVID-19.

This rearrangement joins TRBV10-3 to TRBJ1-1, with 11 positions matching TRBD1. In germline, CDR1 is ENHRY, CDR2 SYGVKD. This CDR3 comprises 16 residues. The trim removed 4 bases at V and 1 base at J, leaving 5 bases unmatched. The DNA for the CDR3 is TGTGCCATCAGTGCATCCGGGACAGGGGGGAACACTGAAGCTTTCTTT. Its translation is CAISASGTGGNTEAFF.

As DNA, the CDR3 is TGTGCCAGCAGTTTTAAGCGGGGTAGTACCGGGGAGCTGTTTTTT. Residues: CASSFKRGSTGELFF. The V call is TRBV28, the J call TRBJ2-2; 7 nucleotides agree with TRBD2. This CDR3 comprises 15 residues. Germline loops: CDR1 MDHEN, CDR2 SYDVKM. The V and J ends lost 3 bases and 5 bases, in that order; junction bases with no gene match: 6.

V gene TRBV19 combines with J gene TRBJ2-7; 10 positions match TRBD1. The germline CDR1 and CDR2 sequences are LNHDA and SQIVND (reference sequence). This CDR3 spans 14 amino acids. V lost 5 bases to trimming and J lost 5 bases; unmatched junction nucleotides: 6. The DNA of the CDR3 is TGTGCCAGTAGTCCCGGGACAGGGGCAAACGAGCAGTACTTC. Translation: CASSPGTGANEQYF.

The CDR3: CASSSGDYEQYF. CDR3 DNA: TGTGCCAGTAGTAGTGGAGACTACGAGCAGTACTTC. The chain uses TRBV19 and TRBJ2-7, with D hard to call. V lost 4 bases and J 3 bases, leaving 7 bases between the germline ends. The CDR3 loop spans 12 amino acids. Per the germline V gene, CDR1 is LNHDA and CDR2 is SQIVND (reference sequence).

The CDR3, as DNA: TGTGCCAGCAGCTTCCCCGGTCAGGGGACGTATGGCTACACCTTC. Protein: CASSFPGQGTYGYTF. J is TRBJ1-2 and V is TRBV7-9; D might be TRBD1 (6 bases). V was trimmed by 3 bases and J by 5 bases, leaving 16 bases between them. CDR1 is SEHNR, CDR2 FQNEAQ, per germline (reference sequence). CDR3 length: 15 residues. The whole variable domain, remainder taken from reference TRBV7-9 and TRBJ1-2, is DTGVSQNPRHKITKRGQNVTFRCDPISEHNRLYWYRQTLGQGPEFLTYFQNEAQLEKSRLLSDRFSAERPKGSFSTLEIQRTEQGDSAMYLCASSFPGQGTYGYTFGSGTRLTVV.

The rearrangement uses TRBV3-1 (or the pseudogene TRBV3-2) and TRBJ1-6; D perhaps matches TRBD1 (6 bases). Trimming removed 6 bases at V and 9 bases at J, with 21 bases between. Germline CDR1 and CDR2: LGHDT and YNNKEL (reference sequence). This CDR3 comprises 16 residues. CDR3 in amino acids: CASSRRGSPSSSPLHF. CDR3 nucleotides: TGTGCCAGCAGTCGCAGGGGCTCGCCTTCCTCTTCACCCCTCCACTTT.

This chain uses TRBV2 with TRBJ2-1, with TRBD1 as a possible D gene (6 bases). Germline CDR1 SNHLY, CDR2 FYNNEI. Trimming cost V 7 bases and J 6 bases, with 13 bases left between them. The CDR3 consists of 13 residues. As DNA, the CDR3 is TGTGCCAGCAAGGGGGATTCCCCCAATGAGCAGTTCTTC. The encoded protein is CASKGDSPNEQFF.

The CDR3 bases are TGTGCCAGCAGTTCGACTAGCGGGGGGGCGGTCGGGGAGCTGTTTTTT. Its translation: CASSSTSGGAVGELFF. J is TRBJ2-2 and V is TRBV3-1 (or the pseudogene TRBV3-2); TRBD2 matches 14 bases. The junction had 7 bases not matched to a gene; V was cut back by 6 bases and J by 7 bases. This CDR3 comprises 16 residues. Germline CDR1 is LGHDT and CDR2 is YNNKEL (reference sequence).

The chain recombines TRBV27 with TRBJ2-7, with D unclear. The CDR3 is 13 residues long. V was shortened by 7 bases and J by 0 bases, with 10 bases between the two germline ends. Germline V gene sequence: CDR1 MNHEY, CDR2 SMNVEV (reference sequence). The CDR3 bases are TGTGCCAGCAAAGACTCCCTCTCCTACGAGCAGTACTTC. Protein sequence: CASKDSLSYEQYF.

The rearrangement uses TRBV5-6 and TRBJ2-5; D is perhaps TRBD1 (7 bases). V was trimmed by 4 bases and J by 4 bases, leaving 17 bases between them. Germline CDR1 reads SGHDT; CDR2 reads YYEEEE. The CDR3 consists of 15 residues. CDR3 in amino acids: CASSHPGGLGETQYF. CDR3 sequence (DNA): TGTGCCAGCAGCCACCCAGGGGGGCTCGGAGAGACCCAGTACTTC.

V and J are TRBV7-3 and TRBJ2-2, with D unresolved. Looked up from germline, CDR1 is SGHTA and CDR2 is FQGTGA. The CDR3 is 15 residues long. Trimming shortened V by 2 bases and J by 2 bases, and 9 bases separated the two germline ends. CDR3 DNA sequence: TGTGCCAGCAGCTTACTGGCGGCAAACACCGGGGAGCTGTTTTTT. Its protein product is CASSLLAANTGELFF.

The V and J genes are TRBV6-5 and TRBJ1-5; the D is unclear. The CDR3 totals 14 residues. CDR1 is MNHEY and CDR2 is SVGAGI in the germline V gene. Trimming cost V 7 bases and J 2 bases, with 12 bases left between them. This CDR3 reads CASKEVGGNQPQHF. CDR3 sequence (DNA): TGTGCCAGCAAAGAAGTCGGGGGCAATCAGCCCCAGCATTTT.

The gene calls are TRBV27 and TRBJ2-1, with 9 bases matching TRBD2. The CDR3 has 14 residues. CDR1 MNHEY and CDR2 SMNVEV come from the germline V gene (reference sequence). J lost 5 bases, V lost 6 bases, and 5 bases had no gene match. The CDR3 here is CASRASGENNEQFF. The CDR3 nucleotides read TGTGCCAGCAGGGCTAGCGGGGAGAACAATGAGCAGTTCTTC.

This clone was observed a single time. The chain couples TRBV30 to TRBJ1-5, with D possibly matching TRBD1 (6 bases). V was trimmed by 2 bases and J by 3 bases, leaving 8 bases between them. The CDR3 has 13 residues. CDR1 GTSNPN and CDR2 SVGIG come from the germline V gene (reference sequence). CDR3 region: CAWSSGVNQPQHF. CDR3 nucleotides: TGTGCCTGGAGTTCAGGGGTCAATCAGCCCCAGCATTTT.

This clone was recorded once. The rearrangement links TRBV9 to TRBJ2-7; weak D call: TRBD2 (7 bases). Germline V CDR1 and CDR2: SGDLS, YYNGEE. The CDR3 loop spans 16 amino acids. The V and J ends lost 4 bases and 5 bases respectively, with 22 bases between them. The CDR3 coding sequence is TGTGCCAGCAGCCCCAGGGAAGGGGGGGGCTCGGACGAGCAGTACTTC. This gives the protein CASSPREGGGSDEQYF.

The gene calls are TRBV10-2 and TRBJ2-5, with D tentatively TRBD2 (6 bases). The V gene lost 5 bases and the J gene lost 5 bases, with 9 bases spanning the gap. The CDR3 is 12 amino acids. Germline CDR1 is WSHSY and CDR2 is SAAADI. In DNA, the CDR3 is TGCGCCAGCAGTCTAGGGAGGGAGACCCAGTACTTC. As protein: CASSLGRETQYF.

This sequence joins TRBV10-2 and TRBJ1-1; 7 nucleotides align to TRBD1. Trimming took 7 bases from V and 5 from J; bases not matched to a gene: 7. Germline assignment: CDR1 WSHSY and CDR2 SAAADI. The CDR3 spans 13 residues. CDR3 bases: TGCGCCAGCATGGACAGGAGAGGTACTGAAGCTTTCTTT. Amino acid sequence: CASMDRRGTEAFF.

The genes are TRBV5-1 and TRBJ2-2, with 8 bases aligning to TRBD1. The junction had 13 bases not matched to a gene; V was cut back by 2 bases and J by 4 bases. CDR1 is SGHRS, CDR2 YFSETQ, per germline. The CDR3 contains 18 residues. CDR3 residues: CASSLGRAGQARTGELFF. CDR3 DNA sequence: TGCGCCAGCAGCTTAGGGCGCGCGGGACAGGCTCGCACCGGGGAGCTGTTTTTT.

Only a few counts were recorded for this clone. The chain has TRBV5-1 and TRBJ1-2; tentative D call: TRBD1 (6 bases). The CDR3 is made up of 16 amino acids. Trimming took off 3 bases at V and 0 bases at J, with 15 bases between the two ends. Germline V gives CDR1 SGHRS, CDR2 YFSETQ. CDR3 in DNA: TGCGCCAGCAGCTCCGACCGGGACACATCTAACTATGGCTACACCTTC. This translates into CASSSDRDTSNYGYTF. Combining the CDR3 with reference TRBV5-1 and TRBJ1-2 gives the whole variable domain KAGVTQTPRYLIKTRGQQVTLSCSPISGHRSVSWYQQTPGQGLQFLFEYFSETQRNKGNFPGRFSGRQFSNSRSEMNVSTLELGDSALYLCASSSDRDTSNYGYTFGSGTRLTVV.